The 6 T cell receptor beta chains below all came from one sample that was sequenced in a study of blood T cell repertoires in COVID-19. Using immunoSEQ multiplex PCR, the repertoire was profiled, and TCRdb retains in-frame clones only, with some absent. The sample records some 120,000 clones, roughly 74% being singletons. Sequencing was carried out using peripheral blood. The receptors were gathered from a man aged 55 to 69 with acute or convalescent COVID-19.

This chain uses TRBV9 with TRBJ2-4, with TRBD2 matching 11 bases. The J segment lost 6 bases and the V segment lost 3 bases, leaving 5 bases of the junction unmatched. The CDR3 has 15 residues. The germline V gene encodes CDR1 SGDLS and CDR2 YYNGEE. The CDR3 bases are TGTGCCAGCAGCGCGCATAGCGGGGGGGCAAACATTCAGTACTTC. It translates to CASSAHSGGANIQYF.

The CDR3 DNA is TGTGCCAGCAGCCCCATGGGACGGGGGGCCAGATCCTACGAGCAGTACTTC. Amino acids: CASSPMGRGARSYEQYF. The chain joins TRBV14 to TRBJ2-7, with a possible D match to TRBD2 (7 bases). Germline loops: CDR1 SGHDN, CDR2 FVKESK. Trimming stripped 4 bases from V and 1 base from J, with 20 bases between. CDR3 size: 17 residues.

CDR3 sequence: CASSQEGTSGGASTDTQYF. In DNA, the CDR3 is TGTGCCAGCAGCCAAGAAGGGACTAGCGGGGGGGCTAGCACAGATACGCAGTATTTT. The rearrangement joins TRBV3-1 (or the pseudogene TRBV3-2) to TRBJ2-3, with TRBD2 matching 16 bases. Losses at the gene ends were 0 bases for V and 0 bases for J; bases not matched to a gene: 3. Per germline, CDR1 LGHDT and CDR2 YNNKEL (reference sequence). The CDR3 runs 19 residues.

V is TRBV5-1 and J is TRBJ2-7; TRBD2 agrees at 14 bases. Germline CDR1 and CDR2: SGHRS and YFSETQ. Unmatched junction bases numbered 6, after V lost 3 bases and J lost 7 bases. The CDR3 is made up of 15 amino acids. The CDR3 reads CASSWGGLAGGEQYF. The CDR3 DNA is TGCGCCAGCAGCTGGGGCGGACTAGCGGGGGGTGAGCAGTACTTC.

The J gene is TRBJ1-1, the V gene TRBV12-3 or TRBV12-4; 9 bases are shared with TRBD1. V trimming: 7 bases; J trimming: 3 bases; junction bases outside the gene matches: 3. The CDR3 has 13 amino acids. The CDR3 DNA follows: TGTGCCAGCACCCGGGACAGGGACACTGAAGCTTTCTTT. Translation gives CASTRDRDTEAFF.

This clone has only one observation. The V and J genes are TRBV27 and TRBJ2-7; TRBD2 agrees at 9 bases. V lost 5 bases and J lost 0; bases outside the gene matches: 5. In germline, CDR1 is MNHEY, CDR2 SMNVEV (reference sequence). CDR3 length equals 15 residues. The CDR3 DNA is TGTGCCAGCAGTACCCCGACTAGCGGCTCCTACGAGCAGTACTTC. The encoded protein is CASSTPTSGSYEQYF.